The 20 T cell receptor beta chains below all came from one sample that was sequenced in a study of OX40 agonist ivuxolimab in advanced cancers. Some clones are missing from TCRdb's copy, which holds only in-frame ones; the method was immunoSEQ multiplex PCR. The repertoire consists of about 67,000 clones, with approximately 90% occurring once and the leading ten covering approximately 12%. The starting material was CD4+ or CD8+ T cells sorted from blood, obtained in a trial of the OX40 agonist ivuxolimab. These receptors all come from an adult with an advanced solid tumor such as melanoma, head and neck, liver or kidney cancer.

This chain connects TRBV29-1 to TRBJ2-7; D ambiguous. The CDR3 totals 15 residues. Germline assignment: CDR1 SQVTM and CDR2 ANQGSEA. V lost 4 bases and J lost 4, with 20 bases in between. The chain's CDR3 is CSVVGGYDWGYEQYF. The CDR3 coding sequence is TGCAGCGTTGTCGGTGGGTATGACTGGGGATACGAGCAGTACTTC.

The chain recombines TRBV27 with TRBJ2-7, with D unresolved. V shed 2 bases and J shed 7 bases, with 12 bases lying between them. The germline gives CDR1 MNHEY, CDR2 SMNVEV (reference sequence). This CDR3 comprises 13 residues. The CDR3, as DNA: TGTGCCAGCAGTTTAGGTCTTGGTTTAGAGCAGTACTTC. Its protein product is CASSLGLGLEQYF.

This clone was picked up one time. The chain has TRBV25-1 and TRBJ2-4; D not resolved. Germline V gives CDR1 MGHDK, CDR2 SYGVNS. This CDR3 contains 17 residues. The V end was cut by 3 bases, the J end by 0 bases, with 15 bases between. The CDR3 DNA reads TGTGCCAGCAGTGAGTCGACGCCTGAACTAGCCAAAAACATTCAGTACTTC. This codes for CASSESTPELAKNIQYF.

J is TRBJ2-5 and V is TRBV9; 12 bases line up with TRBD2. Germline values: CDR1 SGDLS, CDR2 YYNGEE. The CDR3 runs 17 residues. V was pared by 4 bases and J by 0 bases, with 7 bases of the junction left unmatched. CDR3 DNA: TGTGCCAGCAGCTCCGACGGGACTAGCGGGTACCAAGAGACCCAGTACTTC. It yields the protein CASSSDGTSGYQETQYF. The full variable domain, completed using reference TRBV9 and TRBJ2-5, is DSGVTQTPKHLITATGQRVTLRCSPRSGDLSVYWYQQSLDQGLQFLIQYYNGEERAKGNILERFSAQQFPDLHSELNLSSLELGDSALYFCASSSDGTSGYQETQYFGPGTRLLVL.

The chain couples TRBV27 to TRBJ2-2; 12 bases are shared with TRBD2. The V and J ends lost 1 base and 6 bases, in that order; junction bases with no gene match: 9. This CDR3 contains 18 residues. Germline lookup yields CDR1 MNHEY and CDR2 SMNVEV (reference sequence). CDR3 residues: CASSLFSSGRALAGELFF. In nucleotides, the CDR3 is TGTGCCAGCAGTTTATTCTCTAGCGGGAGGGCCCTCGCCGGGGAGCTGTTTTTT.

The chain joins TRBV27 to TRBJ2-7; no clear D. Looked up from germline, CDR1 is MNHEY and CDR2 is SMNVEV (reference sequence). The CDR3 contains 13 residues. Between the trimmed V and J ends, which lost 2 bases and 7 bases, there was a span of 12 bases. CDR3 DNA sequence: TGTGCCAGCAGTTTAGGCTCGACGGATGAGCAGTACTTC. This translates into CASSLGSTDEQYF.

The CDR3 DNA reads as TGTGCCAGCAGCGTGATTTACGACAATGAGCAGTTCTTC. Its protein is CASSVIYDNEQFF. The chain employs TRBV9 and TRBJ2-1, with unresolved D. V was trimmed by 2 bases and J by 5 bases, leaving 8 bases between them. The CDR3 is 13 residues long. The germline CDR1 and CDR2 sequences are SGDLS and YYNGEE.

There are many counts of this clone. V is TRBV11-3 and J is TRBJ2-2; no clear D gene. The CDR3 covers 12 residues. With 6 bases removed from V and 4 bases from J, the gap between germline ends came to 6 bases. Germline V gives CDR1 SGHNT, CDR2 YENEEA. CDR3 residues: CASSTFTGELFF. CDR3 nucleotide sequence: TGTGCCAGCAGTACTTTCACCGGGGAGCTGTTTTTT.

The CDR3 DNA sequence: TGTGCCAGCAGCTTAGTGTACCTCAACACTGAAGCTTTCTTT. Protein product: CASSLVYLNTEAFF. The V and J genes are TRBV11-2 and TRBJ1-1; D is uncertain. The germline V and J ends were trimmed by 1 base and 2 bases, with 8 bases remaining between them. Germline V gives CDR1 SGHAT, CDR2 FQNNGV. CDR3 length equals 14 residues.

The genes are TRBV25-1 and TRBJ1-2, with D hard to call. V was cut by 4 bases and J by 8 bases, with 14 bases left in between. CDR1 is MGHDK, CDR2 SYGVNS, per germline. The CDR3 length is 13 residues. CDR3 residues: CASSGGAVAGYTF. Here the CDR3 DNA reads TGTGCCAGCAGTGGAGGAGCGGTGGCGGGCTACACCTTC.

The J gene is TRBJ2-3, the V gene TRBV7-9; 8 bases align to TRBD1. The V segment lost 0 bases and the J segment 2 bases; nucleotides outside the gene matches: 4. The germline gives CDR1 SEHNR, CDR2 FQNEAQ (reference sequence). This CDR3 has 16 residues. The CDR3 region has the DNA TGTGCCAGCAGCTTAGCTGGGACAGGAGCCACAGATACGCAGTATTTT. This gives the protein CASSLAGTGATDTQYF. Using reference TRBV7-9 and TRBJ2-3 for the parts outside the CDR3, the full variable domain is DTGVSQNPRHKITKRGQNVTFRCDPISEHNRLYWYRQTLGQGPEFLTYFQNEAQLEKSRLLSDRFSAERPKGSFSTLEIQRTEQGDSAMYLCASSLAGTGATDTQYFGPGTRLTVL.

The chain couples TRBV5-1 to TRBJ2-2; 10 bases are shared with TRBD2. After removal of 5 bases from V and 5 bases from J, the junction contained 3 bases not matched to a gene. This CDR3 contains 14 residues. Germline lookup yields CDR1 SGHRS and CDR2 YFSETQ. The CDR3 bases are TGCGCCAGCAGTCCGGGACTAGCGACCGGGGAGCTGTTTTTT. Protein product: CASSPGLATGELFF. Using reference TRBV5-1 and TRBJ2-2 for the parts outside the CDR3, the full variable domain is KAGVTQTPRYLIKTRGQQVTLSCSPISGHRSVSWYQQTPGQGLQFLFEYFSETQRNKGNFPGRFSGRQFSNSRSEMNVSTLELGDSALYLCASSPGLATGELFFGEGSRLTVL.

This rearrangement joins TRBV6-4 to TRBJ2-7; 13 bases match TRBD2. CDR1 is MRHNA, CDR2 SNTAGT, per germline. The V gene end was trimmed by 0 bases and the J gene end by 3 bases; junction bases not matched to a gene: 14. This CDR3 has 20 amino acids. The CDR3 sequence: CASSDSGLRLAGGVDYEQYF. The CDR3 DNA reads TGTGCCAGCAGTGACTCAGGCCTCCGACTAGCGGGAGGCGTGGACTACGAGCAGTACTTC.

The chain is built from TRBV7-9 and TRBJ2-1, with 8 positions matching TRBD2. Germline V lookup: CDR1 SEHNR, CDR2 FQNEAQ (reference sequence). The CDR3 totals 14 residues. The ends lost 5 bases at V and 10 bases at J; junction bases unmatched: 10. The CDR3 sequence is CASSQPGLAREQFF. The DNA for the CDR3 is TGTGCCAGCAGCCAACCCGGACTAGCTCGCGAGCAGTTCTTC.

This chain connects TRBV4-1 to TRBJ1-4; D is ambiguous. V lost 2 bases, J lost 3 bases, and 19 bases lay in between. The CDR3 runs 18 residues. Germline CDR1 reads MGHRA; CDR2 reads YSYEKL. The CDR3 spells CASSQKAGYLSSNEKLFF. The CDR3 DNA follows: TGCGCCAGCAGCCAAAAGGCGGGATACCTTTCCTCTAATGAAAAACTGTTTTTT.

The chain combines TRBV5-5 with TRBJ2-7; 13 positions agree with TRBD2. The CDR3 is 19 residues long. The V gene's germline CDR1 is SGHKS and CDR2 YYEKEE (reference sequence). J gave up 9 bases and V 4 bases, and 22 bases lay outside the gene matches. The CDR3 sequence: CASSLPGTSGEGRWGGQYF. CDR3 DNA sequence: TGTGCCAGCAGCCTGCCCGGGACTAGCGGGGAAGGCCGGTGGGGCGGGCAGTACTTC.

V usage is TRBV9 and J usage is TRBJ2-1; either TRBD1 or TRBD2 may fit D (5 bases each). CDR1 SGDLS and CDR2 YYNGEE come from the germline V gene. This CDR3 has 14 residues. The V gene lost 3 bases and the J gene lost 7 bases, with 14 bases spanning the gap. The chain's CDR3 is CASSAGDGTNEQFF. The CDR3, as DNA: TGTGCCAGCAGCGCCGGGGACGGAACGAATGAGCAGTTCTTC.

The V and J genes are TRBV29-1 and TRBJ2-7; 9 nucleotides agree with TRBD2. CDR1 SQVTM and CDR2 ANQGSEA come from the germline V gene. J was trimmed by 4 bases and V by 8 bases; bases with no gene match: 12. The CDR3 sequence is 14 residues long. The CDR3 protein is CSTSEASGEYEQYF. The CDR3, as DNA: TGCAGCACCTCAGAGGCTAGCGGGGAATACGAGCAGTACTTC.

This chain joins TRBV28 and TRBJ2-3; unclear D gene. Looked up from germline, CDR1 is MDHEN and CDR2 is SYDVKM. The V and J ends lost 7 bases and 6 bases respectively, with 14 bases between them. This CDR3 is 13 amino acids long. As DNA, the CDR3 is TGTGCCAGCACCTCCTGGGGTTCTGATACGCAGTATTTT. This codes for CASTSWGSDTQYF.

This clone was seen a few times. The chain joins TRBV11-1 to TRBJ2-2, with a tentative D call TRBD1 (6 bases). CDR1 and CDR2 (germline): SGHAT, FQDESV (reference sequence). Trimming removed 2 bases from V and 3 bases from J, with 22 bases in between. This CDR3 is 19 amino acids long. CDR3 in amino acids: CASSLKPLSGDWDTGELFF. In DNA form, the CDR3 reads TGTGCCAGCAGCTTAAAGCCCTTATCAGGGGATTGGGACACCGGGGAGCTGTTTTTT.